The T cell receptor beta chain described here comes from a study of early T cells in non-severe SARS-CoV-2 infection. The wider study: Chains were not paired, and sequencing was done on bulk RNA from unsorted whole blood.

Overall study findings and caveats: Matching results from VDJdb favored anti-spike CD8 responses, leaving private and CD4 specificities undetected.

This clonotype was seen a handful of times. Its specificity is unknown. J was trimmed by 13 bases and V by 1 base; bases with no gene match: 5. CDR3 length: 12 amino acids. CDR1 and CDR2 (germline): GTSNPN, SVGIG (reference sequence). Researchers attached unique molecular identifiers to individual cDNA molecules. TCRdb analysed the 5' RACE reads with MiXCR anew, one entry per CDR3 protein. Found here are approximately 97,000 distinct CDR3 sequences, roughly 9.6% of them singletons; the top ten hold 4.7%. Sequenced material: whole blood, taken at baseline. The gene calls are TRBV30 and TRBJ2-1, with TRBD2 identical over 9 bases. The receptor was isolated from an adult who was a healthcare worker with PCR-confirmed SARS-CoV-2 infection or an uninfected control (not recorded which). This chain's CDR3 is CAWSEIAGDQFF. The CDR3 DNA reads TGTGCCTGGAGTGAAATAGCGGGAGACCAGTTCTTC. The variable domain in full, completed from reference TRBV30 and TRBJ2-1, reads SQTIHQWPATLVQPVGSPLSLECTVEGTSNPNLYWYRQAAGRGLQLLFYSVGIGQISSEVPQNLSASRPQDRQFILSSKKLLLSDSGFYLCAWSEIAGDQFFGPGTRLTVL.